This note documents a single T cell receptor (beta chain) sequence. What this receptor recognizes is not known. Qualities for individual bases were not recorded, and no much larger clone is one base off. Each donor gave one peripheral blood draw, roughly 120 mL on average, collected into heparinised tubes. Using a panel that included CD45RO, CCR7, CD25, CD127, CD95 and CD27, naive, central memory, regulatory and stem cell-like memory CD4+ T cells were sorted on a BD FACSAria II. A purity above 98% was achieved for all sorted populations. Right away, PBMCs were isolated by Lymphoprep density gradient centrifugation and were stained directly, with no culture step. So that batch effects would be minimized, each experiment stained and sorted samples in pairs, pairing one healthy donor with one patient. All of the isolated RNA was reverse transcribed with the High Capacity cDNA Reverse Transcription Kit, so expressed TCRB transcripts were sequenced. Deep immunoSEQ sequencing was applied to naive, central memory and regulatory T cell samples, giving an average of around 3.8 million total reads per sample. After sorted cells were lysed in RLT buffer, RNA was extracted with DNase-treated RNeasy Micro or Mini kits, with the choice depending on cell number. Each cell subset was processed separately to prevent cross-contamination, with patient and healthy donor samples processed together. The immunoSEQ multiplex PCR was used to amplify TCRB sequences from cDNA, yielding 87-bp fragments that span the CDR3 region. Sequencing of the amplicons was performed on the Illumina HiSeq platform. For the original study's pipeline: PCR bias was corrected computationally using synthetic template baselines, and reads within Hamming distance 2 were collapsed, with unmergeable singletons discarded. Reads were aligned against IMGT so that V, D and J genes, CDR3 length and insertions or deletions at six rearrangement sites could be assigned. Within each subset, clonotype counts were normalized to the number of sorted cells before true diversity and Gini coefficients were calculated with the tcR R package. Repertoire sharing was quantified using the overlap coefficient calculated on TCRB nucleotide sequences. As a proxy for the pre-selection repertoire, out-of-frame TCRB sequences from naive cells were analyzed. The table was pulled from immuneACCESS by TCRdb, which kept in-frame rearrangements only. Such tables lose some clones; where checked, under half of the loss comes from unresolved V genes, and the rest has no known cause. That table supplies the V and J calls and clone size; D and trimming were determined from the DNA. For this sample the table gives more than 250,000 clones, of which around 20% were detected only once. The top ten constitute less than 0.035% of the sample.

This sample stems from a study of beta chain features in type 1 diabetes (dated by TCRdb to 2017 to 2018). Describing the broader study: Mean age, gender distribution, total cell number and subset yield did not differ between patients and healthy donors. A total of around 110,000,000 sorted cells were examined across all samples, and a strong correlation was observed between cell number per subset and RNA yield. In the study, recently diagnosed type 1 diabetes patients and matched healthy donors were compared on the TCRB repertoires of their sorted circulating CD4+ T cell subsets. Regulatory and stem cell-like memory subsets were obtained from only 8 patients and about 8 healthy donors, while naive and central memory subsets were obtained from all 30 or so donors.

Results and caveats for the whole study, not just this receptor: Fewer insertions and more nucleotide deletions at VDJ recombination sites were observed in patients with type 1 diabetes, implying thymic rearrangement abnormalities. Sequencing cDNA rather than genomic DNA could over-represent highly expressing activated cells, although activation and CD3 levels did not differ between groups. PCR might favor shorter templates, but patient and control samples were amplified and corrected together, so any skew would affect both groups equally. The naive, central memory and regulatory TCRB repertoires appeared to resemble one another more closely among patients than among healthy donors. Because the HLA sub-analyses included only small numbers of individuals, any influence of HLA type on TCRB rearrangement was left unresolved. Type 1 diabetes patients showed a moderate but significant shortening of TCRB CDR3 length in all four CD4+ subsets.

The germline V gene gives CDR1 as SQVTM and CDR2 as ANQGSEA. From cysteine to phenylalanine, the CDR3 is 12 amino acids long. The retained sequence is limited to the CDR3, 36 bases, with the frame set at the first base. The receptor was isolated from a middle-aged woman with type 1 diabetes. The source material was naive CD4+ T cells from blood. The cell subset or site label of this sample denotes: true naive CD4+ T cells. The chain is made from TRBV29-1 and TRBJ2-5; the junction holds 7 bases that match TRBD2. The last part of the DNA fits TRBJ2-7 better; the J call may be wrong. The sequenced DNA: TGCAGCGCAAGCCAGGGAGGGGACGAGCAGTACTTC. Translated, it gives CSASQGGDEQYF.